The present T cell receptor (beta chain) was sequenced within a study of radiotherapy plus CTLA-4 blockade in lung cancer. Overall study results and limits: Following radiotherapy plus ipilimumab, tumor-derived TCR clones expanded in the blood. Reported findings show early blood T cell clone dynamics, with interferon-beta, best predicted response.

Trimming pared 3 bases from V and 3 bases from J, leaving 18 bases between. The germline CDR1 and CDR2 sequences are SGHVT and SQSDAQ. The CDR3 extends over 17 amino acids. To note about this clone: Its target is unknown.

TCRdb's table, derived via immunoSEQ multiplex PCR, lists solely in-frame clones and lacks some. This sample carries 75,000 to 95,000 clones, about 78% of them seen once, and the ten largest clones take more than 12%. This TCR was sampled from a human donor with non-small cell lung cancer that progressed on radiotherapy plus ipilimumab. The material was peripheral blood, obtained from a patient treated with radiotherapy plus ipilimumab. The chain joins TRBV7-4 to TRBJ1-5; D remains unclear. The CDR3 reads CASSFFRYKSDNQPQHF. The CDR3 DNA follows: TGTGCCAGCAGCTTTTTCCGGTACAAGTCAGACAATCAGCCCCAGCATTTT.